Following are 24 T cell receptor beta chains from one sample sequenced in a study of blood T cell repertoires in COVID-19. Produced via immunoSEQ multiplex PCR; TCRdb's table is partial and in-frame only. The table shows about 50,000 clones, with around 87% occurring only once. Sequenced: PBMCs or T cells enriched from blood (not recorded which). Every receptor here comes from a woman aged 45-60 years who had recovered from COVID-19.

This chain links TRBV4-3 with TRBJ2-6; possibly TRBD1 for D (6 bases). Germline CDR1 LGHNA, CDR2 YSLEER. Between the trimmed V and J ends, which lost 0 bases and 2 bases, there was a span of 17 bases. This CDR3 is built from 19 residues. The CDR3 region is CASSQDNPGAIAGANVLTF. CDR3 coding DNA: TGCGCCAGCAGCCAAGATAATCCAGGGGCAATAGCTGGGGCCAACGTCCTGACTTTC.

The rearrangement links TRBV18 to TRBJ2-1; 10 nucleotides align to TRBD2. The V segment lost 0 bases and the J segment 5 bases; nucleotides outside the gene matches: 7. CDR1 is KGHSH, CDR2 LQKENI, per germline. The length of the CDR3 is 17 residues. CDR3 region: CASSPPAGGPINNEQFF. In DNA, the CDR3 is TGTGCCAGCTCACCACCAGCGGGAGGGCCGATAAACAATGAGCAGTTCTTC.

Concerning this clone itself: The sample has other DNA sequences that encode this CDR3 too. The rearrangement uses TRBV2 and TRBJ2-2; 7 bases agree with TRBD1. Germline CDR1 SNHLY, CDR2 FYNNEI. The V segment lost 7 bases and the J segment 6 bases; nucleotides outside the gene matches: 11. The CDR3 contains 15 residues. Written as DNA, the CDR3 is TGTGCCAGCACCAGCCAGGACAGGTTTTCCGGGGAGCTGTTTTTT. This translates into CASTSQDRFSGELFF.

The J gene is TRBJ2-3, the V gene TRBV10-3, with 11 bases identical to TRBD2. V trimming: 2 bases; J trimming: 4 bases; junction bases outside the gene matches: 2. CDR1 is ENHRY, CDR2 SYGVKD, per germline. This CDR3 has 15 amino acids. For the CDR3, the DNA is TGTGCCATCAGTGAGAGGGGACTAGCGGCAGATACGCAGTATTTT. As protein: CAISERGLAADTQYF.

This clone came up a few times. The chain links TRBV19 to TRBJ2-3; D is unresolved. V shed 5 bases and J shed 1 base, with 7 bases lying between them. The CDR3 loop spans 13 amino acids. Germline CDR1 reads LNHDA; CDR2 reads SQIVND (reference sequence). CDR3 protein: CASSPVGTDTQYF. For the CDR3, the DNA is TGTGCCAGTAGTCCTGTCGGCACAGATACGCAGTATTTT.

The chain recombines TRBV6-1 with TRBJ1-5; no clear D gene. The CDR3 consists of 15 residues. CDR1 is MNHNS and CDR2 is SASEGT in the germline V gene. Trimming removed 2 bases at V and 1 base at J, with 9 bases between. CDR3 region: CASSESHSSNQPQHF. CDR3 nucleotides: TGTGCCAGCAGTGAATCGCACAGCAGCAATCAGCCCCAGCATTTT.

V and J are TRBV27 and TRBJ2-7; 7 bases are a match to TRBD1. J was trimmed by 0 bases and V by 6 bases; bases with no gene match: 2. The germline V gene encodes CDR1 MNHEY and CDR2 SMNVEV (reference sequence). This CDR3 is 13 amino acids long. CDR3 region: CASRRQGSYEQYF. The CDR3, as DNA: TGTGCCAGCAGGCGACAGGGCTCCTACGAGCAGTACTTC.

This chain links TRBV7-8 with TRBJ2-3; D is possibly TRBD1 (6 bases). This CDR3 comprises 17 residues. In germline, CDR1 is SGHVS, CDR2 FQNEAQ. Trimming shortened V by 2 bases and J by 3 bases, and 18 bases separated the two germline ends. In DNA, the CDR3 is TGTGCCAGCAGCTTACCAAGTACAGGGACCTCGACAGATACGCAGTATTTT. Amino acid sequence: CASSLPSTGTSTDTQYF.

The chain has TRBV5-1 and TRBJ2-2, with 8 positions matching TRBD1. Trimming removed 4 bases from V and 6 bases from J; junction bases left unmatched: 8. Per the germline V gene, CDR1 is SGHRS and CDR2 is YFSETQ. The CDR3 extends over 15 amino acids. The CDR3 DNA reads as TGCGCCAGCAGCAGCCGGACAGGGTTGCCCGGGGAGCTGTTTTTT. Encoded protein: CASSSRTGLPGELFF.

The V call is TRBV18, the J call TRBJ1-2, with 8 bases identical to TRBD1. Germline lookup yields CDR1 KGHSH and CDR2 LQKENI. This CDR3 contains 13 residues. V trimming: 3 bases; J trimming: 6 bases; junction bases outside the gene matches: 3. CDR3 DNA sequence: TGTGCCAGCTCACCGACAGGGGCGGATGGCTACACCTTC. Translating it yields CASSPTGADGYTF.

The V gene is TRBV5-1, the J gene TRBJ1-1; unclear D gene. Trimming shortened V by 4 bases and J by 1 base, and 8 bases separated the two germline ends. CDR1 is SGHRS, CDR2 YFSETQ, per germline. The CDR3 loop spans 13 amino acids. CDR3 loop: CASSGDGNTEAFF. The CDR3 DNA is TGCGCCAGCAGCGGAGACGGGAACACTGAAGCTTTCTTT.

The chain uses TRBV5-1 and TRBJ2-5; 9 bases fit TRBD2. After removal of 6 bases from V and 0 bases from J, the junction contained 9 bases not matched to a gene. The CDR3 is 16 residues long. From germline, CDR1 is SGHRS and CDR2 YFSETQ. This CDR3 reads CASTLGTSGYQETQYF. The CDR3 DNA reads TGCGCCAGCACCCTGGGAACTAGCGGGTACCAAGAGACCCAGTACTTC.

The chain combines TRBV29-1 with TRBJ1-1, with 7 positions matching TRBD1. CDR1 and CDR2 (germline): SQVTM, ANQGSEA. The CDR3 covers 13 residues. V shed 5 bases and J 1 base; nucleotides not matched to a gene: 4. The DNA of the CDR3 is TGCAGCGTTTATCGGACAGGGAACACTGAAGCTTTCTTT. It specifies CSVYRTGNTEAFF.

Only one count was recorded for this clone. The chain is built from TRBV5-4 and TRBJ1-6; 7 bases match TRBD1. CDR1 is SGHNT, CDR2 YYREEE, per germline (reference sequence). The CDR3 loop spans 16 amino acids. The ends lost 0 bases at V and 1 base at J; junction bases unmatched: 1. The CDR3 loop reads CASSLEQGSYNSPLHF. The CDR3 coding sequence is TGTGCCAGCAGCTTGGAACAGGGGTCCTATAATTCACCCCTCCACTTT.

The chain carries TRBV6-5 and TRBJ2-7, with D possibly TRBD2 on 5 matching bases. The V end lost 5 bases, the J end lost 7 bases, and 9 bases lay between the germline ends. The CDR3 is made up of 11 amino acids. Germline values: CDR1 MNHEY, CDR2 SVGAGI. CDR3 sequence: CASSSRREQYF. Here the CDR3 DNA reads TGTGCCAGCAGTAGCAGGAGGGAGCAGTACTTC.

This chain links TRBV30 with TRBJ1-2, with a tentative D call TRBD1 (6 bases). Germline V gene lookup returns CDR1 GTSNPN and CDR2 SVGIG (reference sequence). The ends were cut back, 2 bases at V and 3 bases at J, with 13 bases in the middle. The CDR3 is 14 residues long. CDR3 in amino acids: CAWSKKQGDYGYTF. Written as DNA, the CDR3 is TGTGCCTGGAGTAAAAAACAGGGTGACTATGGCTACACCTTC. Based on the CDR3 plus reference TRBV30 and TRBJ1-2, the full variable domain is SQTIHQWPATLVQPVGSPLSLECTVEGTSNPNLYWYRQAAGRGLQLLFYSVGIGQISSEVPQNLSASRPQDRQFILSSKKLLLSDSGFYLCAWSKKQGDYGYTFGSGTRLTVV.

This CDR3 is CASSLKAGGETQYF. DNA for the CDR3: TGTGCCAGCAGCTTGAAGGCAGGGGGAGAGACCCAGTACTTC. The V call is TRBV5-4, the J call TRBJ2-5; TRBD1 aligns across 7 bases. Germline V gene lookup returns CDR1 SGHNT and CDR2 YYREEE (reference sequence). V was pared by 1 base and J by 4 bases, with 4 bases of the junction left unmatched. The CDR3 loop spans 14 amino acids. Filled out from reference TRBV5-4 and TRBJ2-5, the complete variable domain reads ETGVTQSPTHLIKTRGQQVTLRCSSQSGHNTVSWYQQALGQGPQFIFQYYREEENGRGNFPPRFSGLQFPNYSSELNVNALELDDSALYLCASSLKAGGETQYFGPGTRLLVL.

J is TRBJ2-7 and V is TRBV10-2; 9 bases agree with TRBD2. Per germline, CDR1 WSHSY and CDR2 SAAADI. V gave up 2 bases and J gave up 0 bases; unmatched junction bases: 8. CDR3 length equals 17 residues. DNA of the CDR3: TGCGCCAGCAGTGAGAGGCTAGCGGGAATCTCCTCCTACGAGCAGTACTTC. Residues: CASSERLAGISSYEQYF.

This chain uses TRBV9 with TRBJ2-3, with D maybe TRBD2 (6 bases). Germline V gene lookup returns CDR1 SGDLS and CDR2 YYNGEE. This CDR3 is built from 13 residues. Trimming took off 4 bases at V and 7 bases at J, with 13 bases between the two ends. CDR3 nucleotides: TGTGCCAGCAGCCCGCGGGGCGAGTATACGCAGTATTTT. Translation: CASSPRGEYTQYF.

The V call is TRBV19, the J call TRBJ2-3, with D possibly matching TRBD2 (6 bases). CDR1 is LNHDA, CDR2 SQIVND, per germline (reference sequence). The CDR3 loop spans 18 amino acids. Trimming took 6 bases from V and 3 from J, leaving 25 bases between them. The CDR3 here is CASSRTFGTLDITDTQYF. CDR3 DNA sequence: TGTGCCAGTAGCCGAACCTTCGGGACTCTAGATATAACAGATACGCAGTATTTT.

The chain combines TRBV2 with TRBJ1-2; TRBD1 agrees at 8 bases. The CDR3 length is 15 residues. Per the germline V gene, CDR1 is SNHLY and CDR2 is FYNNEI. V shed 6 bases, J shed 7 bases, and the junction held 13 bases outside the gene matches. CDR3 protein: CASSLGQGAKGGYTF. The CDR3 DNA reads as TGTGCCAGCAGCTTAGGACAGGGAGCCAAGGGTGGCTACACCTTC.

The gene calls are TRBV29-1 and TRBJ2-1, with TRBD2 matching 9 bases. The CDR3 is 14 amino acids. With 6 bases clipped from V and 7 bases from J, the junction kept 10 bases outside the gene matches. CDR1 is SQVTM, CDR2 ANQGSEA, per germline. The CDR3 loop reads CSVGSGSLLNEQFF. As DNA, the CDR3 is TGCAGCGTAGGTAGCGGGAGTCTTTTAAATGAGCAGTTCTTC.

The V gene is TRBV2, the J gene TRBJ1-4; TRBD1 matches 7 bases. Germline CDR1 reads SNHLY; CDR2 reads FYNNEI. This CDR3 contains 15 residues. V lost 5 bases and J lost 2; bases outside the gene matches: 5. The CDR3 loop reads CASSREQGTNEKLFF. The CDR3 nucleotides read TGTGCCAGCAGTCGAGAACAGGGGACTAATGAAAAACTGTTTTTT.

The gene calls are TRBV15 and TRBJ1-1; D possibly corresponds to TRBD1 (5 bases). Deletions cut 1 base from V and 3 bases from J, with 6 bases between. The CDR3 has 13 residues. Germline CDR1 is LNHNV and CDR2 is YYDKDF (reference sequence). As DNA, the CDR3 is TGTGCCACCAGCAGAGCGGGGGACACTGAAGCTTTCTTT. It yields the protein CATSRAGDTEAFF.